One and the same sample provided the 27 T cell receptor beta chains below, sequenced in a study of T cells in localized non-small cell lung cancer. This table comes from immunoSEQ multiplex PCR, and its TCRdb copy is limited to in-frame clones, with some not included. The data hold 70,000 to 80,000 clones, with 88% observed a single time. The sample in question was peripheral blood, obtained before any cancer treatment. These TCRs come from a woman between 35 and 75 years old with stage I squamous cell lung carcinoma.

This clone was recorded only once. CDR3: CASSLRASRFTDTQYF. The CDR3, as DNA: TGCGCCAGCAGCTTGCGGGCATCCCGATTCACAGATACGCAGTATTTT. The chain is built from TRBV5-1 and TRBJ2-3; D unresolved. The CDR3 contains 16 residues. Trimming pared 1 base from V and 2 bases from J, leaving 14 bases between. Germline loops: CDR1 SGHRS, CDR2 YFSETQ.

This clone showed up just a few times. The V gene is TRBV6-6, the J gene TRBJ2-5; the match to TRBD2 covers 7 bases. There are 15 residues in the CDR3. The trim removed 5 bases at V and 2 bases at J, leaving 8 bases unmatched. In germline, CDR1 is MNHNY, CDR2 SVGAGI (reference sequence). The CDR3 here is CASSPFAGEQETQYF. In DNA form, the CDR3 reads TGTGCCAGCAGTCCTTTTGCGGGGGAGCAAGAGACCCAGTACTTC.

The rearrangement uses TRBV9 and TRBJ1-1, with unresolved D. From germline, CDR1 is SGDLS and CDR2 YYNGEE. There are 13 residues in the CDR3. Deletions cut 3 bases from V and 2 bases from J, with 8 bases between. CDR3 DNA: TGTGCCAGCAGCGGAAACAGTAACACTGAAGCTTTCTTT. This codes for CASSGNSNTEAFF. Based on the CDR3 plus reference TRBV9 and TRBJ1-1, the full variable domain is DSGVTQTPKHLITATGQRVTLRCSPRSGDLSVYWYQQSLDQGLQFLIQYYNGEERAKGNILERFSAQQFPDLHSELNLSSLELGDSALYFCASSGNSNTEAFFGQGTRLTVV.

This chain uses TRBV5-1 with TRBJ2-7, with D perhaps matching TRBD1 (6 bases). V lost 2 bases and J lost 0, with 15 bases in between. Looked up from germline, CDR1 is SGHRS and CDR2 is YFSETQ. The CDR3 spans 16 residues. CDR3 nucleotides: TGCGCCAGCAGCTTTCGCTCAGGGGTTCCCTCCTACGAGCAGTACTTC. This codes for CASSFRSGVPSYEQYF.

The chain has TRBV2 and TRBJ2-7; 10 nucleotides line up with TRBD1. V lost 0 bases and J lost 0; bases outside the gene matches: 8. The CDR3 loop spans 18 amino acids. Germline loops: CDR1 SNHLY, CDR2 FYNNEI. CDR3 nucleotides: TGTGCCAGCAGTGAAGCGCTTCCGGGACAGGGGTCCTCCTACGAGCAGTACTTC. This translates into CASSEALPGQGSSYEQYF.

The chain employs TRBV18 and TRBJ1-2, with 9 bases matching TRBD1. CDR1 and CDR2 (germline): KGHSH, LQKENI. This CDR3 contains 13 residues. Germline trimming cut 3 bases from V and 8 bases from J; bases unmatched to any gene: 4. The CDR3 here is CASSPRTGVGYTF. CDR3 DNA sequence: TGTGCCAGCTCACCCAGGACAGGGGTCGGCTACACCTTC.

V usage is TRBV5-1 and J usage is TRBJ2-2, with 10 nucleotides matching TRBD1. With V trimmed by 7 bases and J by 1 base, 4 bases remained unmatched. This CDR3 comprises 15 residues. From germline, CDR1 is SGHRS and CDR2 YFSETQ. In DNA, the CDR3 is TGCGCCAGCCGGACAGGGGGTCAGAACACCGGGGAGCTGTTTTTT. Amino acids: CASRTGGQNTGELFF.

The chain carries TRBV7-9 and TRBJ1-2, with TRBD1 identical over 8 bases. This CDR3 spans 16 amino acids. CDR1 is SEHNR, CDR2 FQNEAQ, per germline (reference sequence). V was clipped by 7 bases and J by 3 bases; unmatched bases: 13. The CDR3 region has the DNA TGTGCCAGCACCGAAAAGTCCGCGACAGGGGACTATGGCTACACCTTC. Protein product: CASTEKSATGDYGYTF.

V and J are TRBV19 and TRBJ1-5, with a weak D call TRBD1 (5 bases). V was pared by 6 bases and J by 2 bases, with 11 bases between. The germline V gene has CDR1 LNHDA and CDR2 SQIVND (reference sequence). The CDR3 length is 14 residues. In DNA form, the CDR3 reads TGTGCCAGTAGGCCCCAACAGGGCAATCAGCCCCAGCATTTT. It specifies CASRPQQGNQPQHF.

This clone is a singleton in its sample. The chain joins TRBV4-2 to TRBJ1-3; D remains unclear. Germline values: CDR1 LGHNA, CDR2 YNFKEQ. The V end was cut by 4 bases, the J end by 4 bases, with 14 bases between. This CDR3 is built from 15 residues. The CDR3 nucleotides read TGTGCCAGCAGCCCTTTAAGGGTAGCCGGAAACACCATATATTTT. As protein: CASSPLRVAGNTIYF.

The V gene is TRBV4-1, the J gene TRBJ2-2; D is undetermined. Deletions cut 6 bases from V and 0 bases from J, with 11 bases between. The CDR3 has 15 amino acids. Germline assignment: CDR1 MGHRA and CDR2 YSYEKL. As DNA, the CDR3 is TGCGCCAGCAGTACTGGGAATTCGAACACCGGGGAGCTGTTTTTT. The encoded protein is CASSTGNSNTGELFF.

CDR3 region: CAWSVGTVSNSPLHF. DNA for the CDR3: TGTGCCTGGAGTGTAGGCACAGTCTCTAATTCACCCCTCCACTTT. V and J are TRBV30 and TRBJ1-6; no clear D. Looked up from germline, CDR1 is GTSNPN and CDR2 is SVGIG (reference sequence). The V gene lost 0 bases and the J gene lost 6 bases, with 12 bases spanning the gap. The CDR3 is made up of 15 amino acids.

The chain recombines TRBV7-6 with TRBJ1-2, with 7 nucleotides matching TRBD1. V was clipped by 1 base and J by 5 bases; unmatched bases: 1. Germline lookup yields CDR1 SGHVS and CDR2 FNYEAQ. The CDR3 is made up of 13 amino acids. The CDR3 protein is CASSLEQGYGYTF. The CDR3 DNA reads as TGTGCCAGCAGCTTAGAACAGGGGTATGGCTACACCTTC.

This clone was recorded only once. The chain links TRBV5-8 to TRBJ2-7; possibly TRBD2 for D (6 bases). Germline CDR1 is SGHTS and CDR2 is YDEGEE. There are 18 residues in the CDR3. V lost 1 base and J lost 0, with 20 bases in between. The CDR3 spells CASSLFVVRDGSSYEQYF. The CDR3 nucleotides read TGTGCCAGCAGCTTGTTCGTAGTCCGGGACGGGAGCTCCTACGAGCAGTACTTC. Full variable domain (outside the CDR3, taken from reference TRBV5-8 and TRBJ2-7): EAGVTQSPTHLIKTRGQQATLRCSPISGHTSVYWYQQALGLGLQFLLWYDEGEERNRGNFPPRFSGRQFPNYSSELNVNALELEDSALYLCASSLFVVRDGSSYEQYFGPGTRLTVT.

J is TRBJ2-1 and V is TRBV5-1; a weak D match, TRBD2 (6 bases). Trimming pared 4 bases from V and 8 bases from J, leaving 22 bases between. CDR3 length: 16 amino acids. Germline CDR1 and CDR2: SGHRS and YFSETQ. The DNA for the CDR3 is TGCGCCAGCAGCCCGGGGGACTTGTGGGGTGCGGATGAGCAGTTCTTC. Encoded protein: CASSPGDLWGADEQFF.

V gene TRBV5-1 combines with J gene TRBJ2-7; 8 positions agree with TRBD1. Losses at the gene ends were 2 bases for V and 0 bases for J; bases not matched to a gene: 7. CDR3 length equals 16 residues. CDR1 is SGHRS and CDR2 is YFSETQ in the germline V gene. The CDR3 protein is CASSFTGGWNSYEQYF. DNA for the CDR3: TGCGCCAGCAGCTTCACAGGGGGTTGGAACTCCTACGAGCAGTACTTC. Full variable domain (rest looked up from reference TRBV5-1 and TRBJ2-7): KAGVTQTPRYLIKTRGQQVTLSCSPISGHRSVSWYQQTPGQGLQFLFEYFSETQRNKGNFPGRFSGRQFSNSRSEMNVSTLELGDSALYLCASSFTGGWNSYEQYFGPGTRLTVT.

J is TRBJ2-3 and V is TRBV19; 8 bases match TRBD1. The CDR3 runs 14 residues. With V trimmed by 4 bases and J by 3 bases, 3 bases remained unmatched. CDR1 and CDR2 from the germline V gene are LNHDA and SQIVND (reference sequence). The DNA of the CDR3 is TGTGCCAGTAGTAGACAGGGGAATACAGATACGCAGTATTTT. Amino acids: CASSRQGNTDTQYF.

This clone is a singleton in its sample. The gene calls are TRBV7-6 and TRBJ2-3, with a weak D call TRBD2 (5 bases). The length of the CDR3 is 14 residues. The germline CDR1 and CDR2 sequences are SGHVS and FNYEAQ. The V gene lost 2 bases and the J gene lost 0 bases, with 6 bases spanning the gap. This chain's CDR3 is CASSLPGSTDTQYF. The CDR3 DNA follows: TGTGCCAGCAGCTTACCGGGAAGCACAGATACGCAGTATTTT.

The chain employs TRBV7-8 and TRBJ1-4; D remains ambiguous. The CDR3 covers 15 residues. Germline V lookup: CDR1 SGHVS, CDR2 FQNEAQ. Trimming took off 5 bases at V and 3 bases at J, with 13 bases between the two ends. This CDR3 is CASSRQQYPNEKLFF. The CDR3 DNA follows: TGTGCCAGCAGCCGTCAACAGTATCCTAATGAAAAACTGTTTTTT.

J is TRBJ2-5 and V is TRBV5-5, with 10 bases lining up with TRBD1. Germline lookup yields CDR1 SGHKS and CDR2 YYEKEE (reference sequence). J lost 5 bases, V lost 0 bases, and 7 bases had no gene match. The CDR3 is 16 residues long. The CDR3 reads CASSLGQGATLETQYF. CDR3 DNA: TGTGCCAGCAGCTTGGGACAGGGGGCCACTCTGGAGACCCAGTACTTC.

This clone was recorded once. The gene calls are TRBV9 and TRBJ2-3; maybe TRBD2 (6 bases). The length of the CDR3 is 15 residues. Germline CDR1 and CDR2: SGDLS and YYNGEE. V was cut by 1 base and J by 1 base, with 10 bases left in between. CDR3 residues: CASSVFGGGTDTQYF. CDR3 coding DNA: TGTGCCAGCAGCGTATTCGGCGGGGGCACAGATACGCAGTATTTT.

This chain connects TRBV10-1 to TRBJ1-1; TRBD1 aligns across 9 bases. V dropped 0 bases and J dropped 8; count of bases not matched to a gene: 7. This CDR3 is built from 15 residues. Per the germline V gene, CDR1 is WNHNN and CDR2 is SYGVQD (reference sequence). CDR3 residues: CASSESGTGGAEAFF. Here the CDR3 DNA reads TGCGCCAGCAGTGAGTCGGGTACAGGGGGCGCAGAAGCTTTCTTT.

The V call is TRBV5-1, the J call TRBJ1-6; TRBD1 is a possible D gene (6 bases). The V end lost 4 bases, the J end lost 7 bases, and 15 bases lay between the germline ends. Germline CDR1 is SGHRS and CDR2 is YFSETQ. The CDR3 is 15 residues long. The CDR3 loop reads CASSRGQTPNSPLHF. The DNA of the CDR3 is TGCGCCAGCAGCCGAGGACAGACACCGAATTCACCCCTCCACTTT.

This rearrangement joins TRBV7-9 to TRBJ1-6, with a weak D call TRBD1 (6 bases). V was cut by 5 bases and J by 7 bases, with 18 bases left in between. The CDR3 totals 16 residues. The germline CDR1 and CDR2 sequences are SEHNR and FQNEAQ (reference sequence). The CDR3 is CASSPGTGTSNSPLHF. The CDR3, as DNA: TGTGCCAGCAGCCCGGGGACTGGGACATCGAATTCACCCCTCCACTTT.

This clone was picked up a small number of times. The CDR3 bases are TGCGCCAGCAGCCAGAAGGGTTTCGATACGCAGTATTTT. Protein: CASSQKGFDTQYF. V gene TRBV4-1 combines with J gene TRBJ2-3, with D hard to call. The germline V and J ends were trimmed by 3 bases and 6 bases, with 10 bases remaining between them. The CDR3 is made up of 13 amino acids. The germline V gene has CDR1 MGHRA and CDR2 YSYEKL.

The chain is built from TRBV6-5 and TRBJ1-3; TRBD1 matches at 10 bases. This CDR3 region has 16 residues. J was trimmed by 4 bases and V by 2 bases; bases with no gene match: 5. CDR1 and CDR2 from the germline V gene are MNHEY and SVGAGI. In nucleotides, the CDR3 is TGTGCCAGCAGTTACACCCGACAGGGGGCAGGAAACACCATATATTTT. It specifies CASSYTRQGAGNTIYF.

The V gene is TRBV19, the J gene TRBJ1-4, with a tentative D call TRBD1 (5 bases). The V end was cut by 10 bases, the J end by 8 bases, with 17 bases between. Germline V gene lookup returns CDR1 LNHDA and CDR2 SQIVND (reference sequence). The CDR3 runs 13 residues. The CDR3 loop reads CATRARGTEKLFF. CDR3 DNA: TGTGCCACGCGGGCTCGCGGGACGGAAAAACTGTTTTTT.